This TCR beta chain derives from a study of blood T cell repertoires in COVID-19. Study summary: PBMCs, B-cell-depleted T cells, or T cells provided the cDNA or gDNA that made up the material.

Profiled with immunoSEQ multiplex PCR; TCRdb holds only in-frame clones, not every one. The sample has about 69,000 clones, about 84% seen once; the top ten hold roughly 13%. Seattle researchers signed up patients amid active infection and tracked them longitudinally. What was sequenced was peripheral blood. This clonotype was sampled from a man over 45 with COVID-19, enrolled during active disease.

The CDR3 loop reads CASSAGRGYEQYF. The CDR3, as DNA: TGTGCCAGCAGCGCGGGTAGGGGGTACGAGCAGTACTTC. The chain is built from TRBV9 and TRBJ2-7; D might be TRBD1 (6 bases). Trimming took off 3 bases at V and 4 bases at J, with 11 bases between the two ends. The length of the CDR3 is 13 residues. Per the germline V gene, CDR1 is SGDLS and CDR2 is YYNGEE.